This record concerns one T cell receptor beta chain sequence. This sequence may be a read error, since a much larger clone differs from it by one base. Sequencing libraries for TCR beta were prepared with iRepertoire HTBI primers and Arm-PCR of CDR3 regions. MiXCR, run by TCRdb on the multiplex PCR reads, gives a single entry per CDR3 protein. The data show approximately 490,000 distinct CDR3 sequences, about 17% seen once. The sample belongs to a study of regulatory T cells in long-lasting Graves disease. Sample time point: newly diagnosed GD, antithyroid drugs for less than 3 months. Researchers made the TCR library from RNA that was extracted from PBMCs. The V gene lost 0 bases and the J gene lost 0 bases, with 18 bases spanning the gap. The CDR3 consists of 19 residues. Germline CDR1 and CDR2: LGHNT and FRNRAP. This sample also appeared in a second study, on T cells in Graves' hyperthyroidism and ophthalmopathy. This second report adds: Patients between 18 and 65 years old had hyperthyroidism, newly diagnosed and lasting under 2 months. In the first-round RT-PCR of the TCR CDR3, the HTBI primer set was used.

V gene TRBV12-5 combines with J gene TRBJ2-1; D unclear. The TCR comes from a man aged 35-49 years with Graves disease. Sequencing was performed on peripheral blood mononuclear cells (PBMCs), taken at new diagnosis, from a patient treated with antithyroid drugs. Written as DNA, the CDR3 is TGTGCTAGTGGTTTGGTACTTGAGAATTGGCAGAACTCCTACAATGAGCAGTTCTTC. It is translated as CASGLVLENWQNSYNEQFF. The entire variable domain, with the rest obtained from reference TRBV12-5 and TRBJ2-1, is as follows: DARVTQTPRHKVTEMGQEVTMRCQPILGHNTVFWYRQTMMQGLELLAYFRNRAPLDDSGMPKDRFSAEMPDATLATLKIQPSEPRDSAVYFCASGLVLENWQNSYNEQFFGPGTRLTVL.